This T cell receptor (beta chain) stems from a study of early stage breast cancer tumors. Points from the study as a whole: Comparing each tissue with blood distinguished tumor from normal in 14 of 16 patients.

A word on this clone: Antigen: not known.

The germline V gene has CDR1 MNHNS and CDR2 SASEGT. Trimming stripped 1 base from V and 9 bases from J, with 16 bases between. The CDR3 length is 14 residues. Sequencing used immunoSEQ multiplex PCR; TCRdb keeps in-frame clones, though not all of them. The table lists approximately 9,500 clones, over 60% of them singletons. The V gene is TRBV6-1, the J gene TRBJ2-7; tentatively, D is TRBD1 (6 bases). The source is a person between 50 and 60 years old with breast cancer. The sample was breast tumor tissue. CDR3 sequence: CASSEVRQARGQYF. CDR3 nucleotides: TGTGCCAGCAGTGAAGTTCGACAGGCTCGTGGGCAGTACTTC.